The 26 T cell receptor beta chains given below trace back to one sample, sequenced in a study of monozygotic twins with cystic fibrosis. Produced via immunoSEQ multiplex PCR; TCRdb's table is partial and in-frame only. The table includes approximately 10,000 clones, 98% to 99% detected once. Sequencing was done on a sample of blood. Receptor source: a girl aged 2-10 years with cystic fibrosis.

The rearrangement uses TRBV30 and TRBJ2-5; 7 nucleotides line up with TRBD1. CDR3 length equals 16 residues. Germline assignment: CDR1 GTSNPN and CDR2 SVGIG (reference sequence). The trim removed 0 bases at V and 2 bases at J, leaving 9 bases unmatched. The CDR3 coding sequence is TGTGCCTGGAGTGTACTTTTCGTCAGGGGGCAAGAGACCCAGTACTTC. Translated: CAWSVLFVRGQETQYF. Full variable domain (rest looked up from reference TRBV30 and TRBJ2-5): SQTIHQWPATLVQPVGSPLSLECTVEGTSNPNLYWYRQAAGRGLQLLFYSVGIGQISSEVPQNLSASRPQDRQFILSSKKLLLSDSGFYLCAWSVLFVRGQETQYFGPGTRLLVL.

V usage is TRBV7-9 and J usage is TRBJ1-2; D call uncertain. Germline V gene data show CDR1 as SEHNR and CDR2 as FQNEAQ (reference sequence). The V gene lost 1 base and the J gene lost 0 bases, with 9 bases spanning the gap. There are 15 residues in the CDR3. The CDR3 sequence: CASSLGVPANYGYTF. In DNA form, the CDR3 reads TGTGCCAGCAGCTTAGGAGTTCCAGCTAACTATGGCTACACCTTC.

The chain is built from TRBV9 and TRBJ2-7, with 10 bases identical to TRBD1. This CDR3 contains 16 residues. J lost 4 bases, V lost 4 bases, and 11 bases had no gene match. Germline V gene sequence: CDR1 SGDLS, CDR2 YYNGEE. CDR3 sequence reads: CASSPKGQGPSYEQYF. CDR3 nucleotides: TGTGCCAGCAGCCCGAAGGGACAGGGGCCTTCATACGAGCAGTACTTC.

The gene calls are TRBV27 and TRBJ2-7; D is undetermined. Trimming cost V 1 base and J 5 bases, with 9 bases left between them. Germline CDR1 and CDR2: MNHEY and SMNVEV (reference sequence). This CDR3 region has 13 residues. CDR3 in amino acids: CASSLLGKHEQYF. CDR3 sequence (DNA): TGTGCCAGCAGTTTATTGGGGAAACACGAGCAGTACTTC.

The chain joins TRBV18 to TRBJ2-2, with D unclear. The CDR3 is made up of 16 amino acids. V lost 3 bases and J 6 bases, leaving 17 bases between the germline ends. Germline V CDR1 and CDR2: KGHSH, LQKENI. The CDR3 here is CASSPPPGRMAGELFF. DNA for the CDR3: TGTGCCAGCTCACCCCCCCCGGGCCGTATGGCCGGGGAGCTGTTTTTT.

The rearrangement joins TRBV4-1 to TRBJ2-7, with D possibly being TRBD1 or TRBD2 (5 bases each). The V end was cut by 4 bases, the J end by 5 bases, with 15 bases between. The CDR3 runs 14 residues. Germline assignment: CDR1 MGHRA and CDR2 YSYEKL. Here the CDR3 reads CASSPDGGSDEQYF. CDR3 nucleotides: TGCGCCAGCAGCCCTGATGGGGGTAGCGACGAGCAGTACTTC.

The rearrangement uses TRBV4-3 and TRBJ2-7, with D tentatively TRBD2 (5 bases). Trimming removed 0 bases at V and 3 bases at J, with 9 bases between. Germline loops: CDR1 LGHNA, CDR2 YSLEER. The CDR3 runs 14 residues. Here the CDR3 DNA reads TGCGCCAGCAGCCAAGAACTAGGAAACTACGAGCAGTACTTC. Its protein is CASSQELGNYEQYF.

This chain joins TRBV7-2 and TRBJ2-5; 9 nucleotides align to TRBD2. The end of the DNA fits TRBJ2-7 better, so the J call may be wrong. The CDR3 has 16 amino acids. Germline lookup yields CDR1 SGHTA and CDR2 FQGNSA. CDR3 amino acids: CASSYNSGRPSYEQYF. The CDR3 DNA sequence: TGTGCCAGCAGCTATAATAGCGGGAGACCCTCCTACGAGCAGTACTTC.

As DNA, the CDR3 is TGTGCCAGCACCCGTAGGGGGCCTCCCTACGAGCAGTACTTC. Its translation: CASTRRGPPYEQYF. V is TRBV28 and J is TRBJ2-7, with 7 nucleotides matching TRBD1. The CDR3 length is 14 residues. J was trimmed by 2 bases and V by 7 bases; bases with no gene match: 8. CDR1 and CDR2 (germline): MDHEN, SYDVKM.

This rearrangement joins TRBV28 to TRBJ1-2, with 7 bases identical to TRBD1. The V gene's germline CDR1 is MDHEN and CDR2 SYDVKM. J was trimmed by 4 bases and V by 10 bases; bases with no gene match: 15. There are 15 residues in the CDR3. CDR3 nucleotide sequence: TGTGCCACCACGCCTCCGACAGGGACCTCCTATGGCTACACCTTC. Translating gives CATTPPTGTSYGYTF.

This clone was seen only once. The rearrangement joins TRBV27 to TRBJ2-5; 13 positions agree with TRBD2. V shed 5 bases, J shed 4 bases, and the junction held 13 bases outside the gene matches. Germline loops: CDR1 MNHEY, CDR2 SMNVEV (reference sequence). The CDR3 is made up of 18 amino acids. In DNA, the CDR3 is TGTGCCAGCAGTCCTCTAGGACTAGCGGGAGATCTCAGAGAGACCCAGTACTTC. It specifies CASSPLGLAGDLRETQYF.

V usage is TRBV4-3 and J usage is TRBJ2-3; 8 bases align to TRBD2. CDR1 is LGHNA and CDR2 is YSLEER in the germline V gene. CDR3 length: 16 amino acids. Germline trimming cut 1 base from V and 1 base from J; bases unmatched to any gene: 4. In nucleotides, the CDR3 is TGCGCCAGCAGCCAAGCAGCGGGAGTGGGCACAGATACGCAGTATTTT. It is translated as CASSQAAGVGTDTQYF.

The V and J genes are TRBV7-9 and TRBJ1-1; no reliable D call. This CDR3 has 13 residues. Trimming shortened V by 5 bases and J by 3 bases, and 10 bases separated the two germline ends. The V gene's germline CDR1 is SEHNR and CDR2 FQNEAQ (reference sequence). The CDR3 coding sequence is TGTGCCAGCAGCCCGGCTGGAGACACTGAAGCTTTCTTT. Protein product: CASSPAGDTEAFF.

The V gene is TRBV7-8, the J gene TRBJ2-7; D perhaps matches TRBD1 (6 bases). Trimming cost V 5 bases and J 0 bases, with 14 bases left between them. This CDR3 has 15 amino acids. Germline CDR1 SGHVS, CDR2 FQNEAQ. The CDR3 here is CASSPGTKFSYEQYF. CDR3 DNA: TGTGCCAGCAGCCCCGGGACAAAGTTCTCCTACGAGCAGTACTTC.

The V and J genes are TRBV19 and TRBJ1-1; D perhaps matches TRBD1 (6 bases). The length of the CDR3 is 15 residues. The V end was cut by 2 bases, the J end by 3 bases, with 13 bases between. Germline loops: CDR1 LNHDA, CDR2 SQIVND (reference sequence). The chain's CDR3 is CASSITTGADTEAFF. The CDR3 DNA sequence: TGTGCCAGTAGTATAACTACGGGGGCCGACACTGAAGCTTTCTTT.

The chain recombines TRBV5-4 with TRBJ2-7, with TRBD1 identical over 10 bases. The CDR3 consists of 14 residues. From germline, CDR1 is SGHNT and CDR2 YYREEE (reference sequence). The J segment lost 5 bases and the V segment lost 3 bases, leaving 5 bases of the junction unmatched. Here the CDR3 DNA reads TGTGCCAGCAGCTCGGGACAGGGGACCCACGAGCAGTACTTC. Residues: CASSSGQGTHEQYF.

The chain recombines TRBV5-3 with TRBJ1-6; D remains ambiguous. TRBV5-3 is an ORF, and what it does is uncertain. V lost 4 bases and J 14 bases, leaving 10 bases between the germline ends. This CDR3 comprises 11 residues. CDR3 nucleotides: TGTGCCAGAAGCCTCTCGGAAACCCTCCACTTT. Translated, it gives CARSLSETLHF.

The chain carries TRBV19 and TRBJ2-4; 12 bases match TRBD2. Germline CDR1 and CDR2: LNHDA and SQIVND (reference sequence). The CDR3 spans 17 residues. With V trimmed by 3 bases and J by 8 bases, 11 bases remained unmatched. The CDR3 reads CASSMSRTSGNQDIQYF. The CDR3 region has the DNA TGTGCCAGTAGTATGTCTAGGACTAGCGGGAATCAGGACATTCAGTACTTC.

The genes are TRBV7-2 and TRBJ1-2, with 9 positions matching TRBD1. Germline-derived CDR1 and CDR2 are SGHTA and FQGNSA. V lost 4 bases to trimming and J lost 8 bases; unmatched junction nucleotides: 5. The CDR3 is 13 amino acids. The CDR3 nucleotides read TGTGCCAGCAGCTGGAGGACAGGGGAGGGCTACACCTTC. Its protein product is CASSWRTGEGYTF. The entire variable domain, with the rest obtained from reference TRBV7-2 and TRBJ1-2, is as follows: GAGVSQSPSNKVTEKGKDVELRCDPISGHTALYWYRQSLGQGLEFLIYFQGNSAPDKSGLPSDRFSAERTGGSVSTLTIQRTQQEDSAVYLCASSWRTGEGYTFGSGTRLTVV.

The chain links TRBV9 to TRBJ2-1, with 8 bases aligning to TRBD2. Germline CDR1 reads SGDLS; CDR2 reads YYNGEE. The CDR3 loop spans 17 amino acids. With 4 bases clipped from V and 3 bases from J, the junction kept 12 bases outside the gene matches. The CDR3 protein is CASSSRGTSTVYNEQFF. For the CDR3, the DNA is TGTGCCAGCAGCTCCCGGGGGACTAGTACAGTCTACAATGAGCAGTTCTTC.

The rearrangement links TRBV5-1 to TRBJ2-1, with D maybe TRBD2 (6 bases). V lost 4 bases to trimming and J lost 3 bases, with 11 bases between them. The germline V gene has CDR1 SGHRS and CDR2 YFSETQ. The CDR3 extends over 14 amino acids. This chain's CDR3 is CASSPTRFYNEQFF. The DNA of the CDR3 is TGCGCCAGCAGCCCGACTAGGTTCTACAATGAGCAGTTCTTC.

The J gene is TRBJ1-1, the V gene TRBV5-1; D is uncertain. The V gene's germline CDR1 is SGHRS and CDR2 YFSETQ. This CDR3 has 14 amino acids. V lost 0 bases, J lost 1 base, and 7 bases lay in between. In DNA, the CDR3 is TGCGCCAGCAGCTTGGCTCGGCAGAACACTGAAGCTTTCTTT. Translated: CASSLARQNTEAFF. The variable domain in full, with the rest retrieved from reference TRBV5-1 and TRBJ1-1, is KAGVTQTPRYLIKTRGQQVTLSCSPISGHRSVSWYQQTPGQGLQFLFEYFSETQRNKGNFPGRFSGRQFSNSRSEMNVSTLELGDSALYLCASSLARQNTEAFFGQGTRLTVV.

The gene calls are TRBV5-1 and TRBJ2-1; 7 nucleotides align to TRBD1. Germline V gene lookup returns CDR1 SGHRS and CDR2 YFSETQ. Losses at the gene ends were 0 bases for V and 3 bases for J; bases not matched to a gene: 3. The CDR3 covers 15 residues. In nucleotides, the CDR3 is TGCGCCAGCAGCTTGGAAGGACAGGACTACAATGAGCAGTTCTTC. Its protein product is CASSLEGQDYNEQFF.

In this sample, this clone turned up once. The chain recombines TRBV2 with TRBJ2-7; unclear D gene. The V and J ends lost 0 bases and 3 bases respectively, with 12 bases between them. The germline V gene encodes CDR1 SNHLY and CDR2 FYNNEI. The CDR3 is made up of 15 amino acids. CDR3 bases: TGTGCCAGCAGTGAAGCCCAAAAAGGTAACTACGAGCAGTACTTC. As protein: CASSEAQKGNYEQYF.

The chain is built from TRBV2 and TRBJ1-4; D not resolved. The CDR3 is 13 amino acids. Germline V gene data show CDR1 as SNHLY and CDR2 as FYNNEI. Trimming cost V 6 bases and J 5 bases, with 10 bases left between them. The DNA for the CDR3 is TGTGCCAGCAGGGGCAGTTGGAATGAAAAACTGTTTTTT. It yields the protein CASRGSWNEKLFF.

This sequence joins TRBV12-5 and TRBJ1-5, with D uncertain. V shed 3 bases and J shed 4 bases, with 4 bases lying between them. This CDR3 has 12 amino acids. CDR1 LGHNT and CDR2 FRNRAP come from the germline V gene. DNA for the CDR3: TGTGCTAGTGGTTTTCGGAATCAGCCCCAGCATTTT. This translates into CASGFRNQPQHF.